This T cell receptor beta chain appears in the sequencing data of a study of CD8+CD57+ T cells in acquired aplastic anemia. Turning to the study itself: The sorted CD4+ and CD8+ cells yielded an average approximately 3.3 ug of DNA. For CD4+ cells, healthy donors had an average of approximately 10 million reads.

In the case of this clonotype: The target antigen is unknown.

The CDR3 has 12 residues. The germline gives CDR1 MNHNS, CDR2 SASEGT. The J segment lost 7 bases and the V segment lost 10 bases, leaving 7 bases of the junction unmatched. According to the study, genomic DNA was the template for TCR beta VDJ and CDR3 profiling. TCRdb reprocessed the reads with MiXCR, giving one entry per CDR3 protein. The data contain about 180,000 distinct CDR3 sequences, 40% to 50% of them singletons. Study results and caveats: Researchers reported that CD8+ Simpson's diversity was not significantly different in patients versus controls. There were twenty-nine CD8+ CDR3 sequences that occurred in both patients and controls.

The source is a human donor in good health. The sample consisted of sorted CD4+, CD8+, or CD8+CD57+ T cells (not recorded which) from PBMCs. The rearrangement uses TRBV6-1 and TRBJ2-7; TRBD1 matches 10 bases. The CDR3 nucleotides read TGTGCCACGGACAGGGGGGCTATGGAGCAGTACTTC. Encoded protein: CATDRGAMEQYF.